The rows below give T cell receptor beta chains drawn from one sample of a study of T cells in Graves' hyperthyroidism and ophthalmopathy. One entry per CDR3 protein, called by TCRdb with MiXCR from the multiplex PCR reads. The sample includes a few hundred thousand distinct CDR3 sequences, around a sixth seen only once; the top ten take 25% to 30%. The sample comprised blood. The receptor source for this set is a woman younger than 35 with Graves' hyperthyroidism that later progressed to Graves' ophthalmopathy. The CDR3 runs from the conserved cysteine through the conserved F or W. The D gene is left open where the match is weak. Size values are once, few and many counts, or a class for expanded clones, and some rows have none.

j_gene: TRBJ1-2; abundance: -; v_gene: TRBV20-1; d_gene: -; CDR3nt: TGCAGTGCTAGAGATGGGGGCCATCCCGGGCGTGGCTACACCTTC; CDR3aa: CSARDGGHPGRGYTF
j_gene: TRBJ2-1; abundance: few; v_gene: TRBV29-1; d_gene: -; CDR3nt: TGCAGCGTCGCCGGGGGTCGTTTAACCAGCTCCTACAATGAGCAGTTCTTC; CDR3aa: CSVAGGRLTSSYNEQFF
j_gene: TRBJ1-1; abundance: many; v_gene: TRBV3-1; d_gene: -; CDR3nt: TGTGCCAGCAGCCAGGGGACACCGAACACTGAAGCTTTCTTT; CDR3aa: CASSQGTPNTEAFF
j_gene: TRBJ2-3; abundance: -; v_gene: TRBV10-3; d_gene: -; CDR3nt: TGTGCCATCAGTGAGATCGCAAGCACAGATACGCAGTATTTT; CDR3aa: CAISEIASTDTQYF
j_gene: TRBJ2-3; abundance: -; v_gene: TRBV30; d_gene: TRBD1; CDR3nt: TGTGCCTGGAGTGTACCCGGTTGGACAGGGGATTGGAGGGCCACAGATACGCAGTATTTT; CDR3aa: CAWSVPGWTGDWRATDTQYF
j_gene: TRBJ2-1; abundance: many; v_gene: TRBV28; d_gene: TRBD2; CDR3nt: TGTGCCAGCAGGTTAGCGGGGAGCTCCTACAATGAGCAGTTCTTC; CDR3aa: CASRLAGSSYNEQFF
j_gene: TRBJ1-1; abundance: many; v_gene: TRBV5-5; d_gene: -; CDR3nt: TGTGCCAGCAGCTTGGGACCGATAATAATGAACACTGAAGCTTTCTTT; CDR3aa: CASSLGPIIMNTEAFF
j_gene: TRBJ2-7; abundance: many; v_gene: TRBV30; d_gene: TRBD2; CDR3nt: TGTGCCTGGAGTGCCGGCGGGAGACCGGTCCCCTACGAGCAGTACTTC; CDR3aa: CAWSAGGRPVPYEQYF
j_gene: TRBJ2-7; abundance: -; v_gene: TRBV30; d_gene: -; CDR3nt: TGTGCCTGGAGTGTTGAAGCGGCAGGCTCGGAGCAGTACTTC; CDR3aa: CAWSVEAAGSEQYF
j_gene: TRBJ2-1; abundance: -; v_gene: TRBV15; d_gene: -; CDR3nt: TGTGCCACCAGCAGAGAGCCGCAGGGTCAATCCTACAATGAGCAGTTCTTC; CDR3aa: CATSREPQGQSYNEQFF
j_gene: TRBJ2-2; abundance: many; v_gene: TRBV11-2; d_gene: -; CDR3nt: TGTGCCAGCAGCCTTTATGTCTTTCAGACGAACACCGGGGAGCTGTTTTTT; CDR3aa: CASSLYVFQTNTGELFF
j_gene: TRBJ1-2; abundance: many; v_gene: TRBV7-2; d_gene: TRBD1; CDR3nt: TGTGCCAGCAGCCCGAATTCAGGGGGGCATGGCTACACCTTC; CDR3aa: CASSPNSGGHGYTF
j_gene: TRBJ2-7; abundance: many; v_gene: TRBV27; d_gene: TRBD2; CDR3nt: TGTGCCAGCAGCCGGGAAACGACTAGCGGGAGCTACGAGCAGTACTTC; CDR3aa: CASSRETTSGSYEQYF
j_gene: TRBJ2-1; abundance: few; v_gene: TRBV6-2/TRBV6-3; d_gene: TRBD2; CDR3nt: TGTGCCAGCAGTTACACCAGCGGGACTACCGAGCAGTTCTTC; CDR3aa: CASSYTSGTTEQFF
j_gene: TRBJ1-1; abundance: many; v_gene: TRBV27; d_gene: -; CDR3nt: TGTGCCAGCAGTTTAACAGGGAGGTACACTGAAGCTTTCTTT; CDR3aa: CASSLTGRYTEAFF
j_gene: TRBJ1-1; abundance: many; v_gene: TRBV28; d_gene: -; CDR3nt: TGTGCCAGCAGTTTATCGCGGGGGGGGAGGCGCACTGAAGCTTTCTTT; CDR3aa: CASSLSRGGRRTEAFF
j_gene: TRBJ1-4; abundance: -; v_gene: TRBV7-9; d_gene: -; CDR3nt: TGTGCCAGCAGCCCCCGGGTCTTGCTTGACAACCTAACTAATGAAAAACTGTTTTTT; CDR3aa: CASSPRVLLDNLTNEKLFF
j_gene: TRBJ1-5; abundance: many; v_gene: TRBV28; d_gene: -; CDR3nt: TGTGCCAGCAGCGACCGCCAGGGTAGCAATCAGCCCCAGCATTTT; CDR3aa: CASSDRQGSNQPQHF
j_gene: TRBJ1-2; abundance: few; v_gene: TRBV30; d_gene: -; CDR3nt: TGTGCCTGGAGTAGAAGGACAGTCGATGGCTACACCTTC; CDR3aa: CAWSRRTVDGYTF
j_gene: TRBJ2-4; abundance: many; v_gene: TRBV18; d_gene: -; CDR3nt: TGTGCCAGCTCAAAGGGACATCTAGCCAAAAACATTCAGTACTTC; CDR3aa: CASSKGHLAKNIQYF
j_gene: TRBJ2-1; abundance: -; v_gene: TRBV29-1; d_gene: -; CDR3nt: TGCAGCGTTGAAGAAGACTGGGGTAATGAGCAGTTCTTC; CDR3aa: CSVEEDWGNEQFF
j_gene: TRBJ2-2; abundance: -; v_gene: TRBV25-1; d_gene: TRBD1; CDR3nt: TGTGCCAGCAGTGATAACAGGGGCGAGGTATCGAACACCGGGGAGCTGTTTTTT; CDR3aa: CASSDNRGEVSNTGELFF
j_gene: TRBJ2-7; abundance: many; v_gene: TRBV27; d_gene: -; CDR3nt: TGTGCCAGCAGTTTCAGTCGGGACTACGAGCAGTACTTC; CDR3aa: CASSFSRDYEQYF
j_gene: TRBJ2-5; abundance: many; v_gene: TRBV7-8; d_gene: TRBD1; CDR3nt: TGTGCCAGCAGCTCCCGGGACAGGTTGATCGCAGAGACCCAGTACTTC; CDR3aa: CASSSRDRLIAETQYF
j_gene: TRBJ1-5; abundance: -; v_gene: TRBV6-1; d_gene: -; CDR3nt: TGTGCCAGCAGCCACGACCGACAGTGGAAGAATCAGCCCCAGCATTTT; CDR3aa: CASSHDRQWKNQPQHF
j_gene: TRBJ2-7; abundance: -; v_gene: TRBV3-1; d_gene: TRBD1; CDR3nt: TGTGCCAGCAGCCAATGGTTTTCCGGGACAGGCACCTACGAGCAGTACTTC; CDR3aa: CASSQWFSGTGTYEQYF
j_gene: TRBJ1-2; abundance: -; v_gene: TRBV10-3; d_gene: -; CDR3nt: TGTGCCATCAGTGACGACACCTATGGCTACACCTTC; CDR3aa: CAISDDTYGYTF
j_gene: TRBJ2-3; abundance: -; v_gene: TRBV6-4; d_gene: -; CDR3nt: TGTGCCAGCAGTGACTGGTGGGGCGGCGACACAGATACGCAGTATTTT; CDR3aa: CASSDWWGGDTDTQYF
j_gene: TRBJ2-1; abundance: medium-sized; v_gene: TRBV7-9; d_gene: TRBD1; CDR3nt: TGTGCCAGCAGCTTAGGGCAGGGGGTAGGCTACAATGAGCAGTTCTTC; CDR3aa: CASSLGQGVGYNEQFF
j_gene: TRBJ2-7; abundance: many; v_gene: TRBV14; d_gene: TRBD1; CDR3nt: TGTGCCAGCAGCCGATTGACAGGGGGGACGAGCTCCTACGAGCAGTACTTC; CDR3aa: CASSRLTGGTSSYEQYF
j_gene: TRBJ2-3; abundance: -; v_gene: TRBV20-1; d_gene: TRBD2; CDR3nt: TGCAGTGCTAGTTCCCCGGGTCTAGCGGGTACGCAGTATTTT; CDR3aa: CSASSPGLAGTQYF
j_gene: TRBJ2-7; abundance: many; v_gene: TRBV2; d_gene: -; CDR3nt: TGTGCCAGCAGTGAACGGGGCAGGGGTAGGAATGACTACGAGCAGTACTTC; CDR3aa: CASSERGRGRNDYEQYF
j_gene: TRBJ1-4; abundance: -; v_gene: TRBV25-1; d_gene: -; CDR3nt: TGTGCCAGCAGTGAATCGGGAAGGGACATCTCTAATGAAAAACTGTTTTTT; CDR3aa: CASSESGRDISNEKLFF
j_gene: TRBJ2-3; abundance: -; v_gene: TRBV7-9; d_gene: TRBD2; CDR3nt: TGTGCCAGCAGCTTAGTCGGACTAGCGGGAGGATCAGATACGCAGTATTTT; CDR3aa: CASSLVGLAGGSDTQYF
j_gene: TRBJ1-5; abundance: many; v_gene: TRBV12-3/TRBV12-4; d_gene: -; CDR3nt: TGTGCCAGCAACAAAGAGGGGGGAAGCCAGCCCCAGCATTTT; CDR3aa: CASNKEGGSQPQHF
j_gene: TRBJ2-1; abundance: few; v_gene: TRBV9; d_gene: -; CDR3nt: TGTGCCAGCAGCGTACAGGGGTCCCAATTTGGTGAGCAGTTCTTC; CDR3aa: CASSVQGSQFGEQFF
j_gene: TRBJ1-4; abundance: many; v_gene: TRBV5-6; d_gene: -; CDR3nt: TGTGCCAGCAGCTCCAAAGGGTCCAGAAATGAAAAACTGTTTTTT; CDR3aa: CASSSKGSRNEKLFF
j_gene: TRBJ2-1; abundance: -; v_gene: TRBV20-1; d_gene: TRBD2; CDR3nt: TGCAGTGCTATACCGCGTCTGTTCTTGGCGGGGGGGGATGAGCAGTTCTTC; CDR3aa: CSAIPRLFLAGGDEQFF